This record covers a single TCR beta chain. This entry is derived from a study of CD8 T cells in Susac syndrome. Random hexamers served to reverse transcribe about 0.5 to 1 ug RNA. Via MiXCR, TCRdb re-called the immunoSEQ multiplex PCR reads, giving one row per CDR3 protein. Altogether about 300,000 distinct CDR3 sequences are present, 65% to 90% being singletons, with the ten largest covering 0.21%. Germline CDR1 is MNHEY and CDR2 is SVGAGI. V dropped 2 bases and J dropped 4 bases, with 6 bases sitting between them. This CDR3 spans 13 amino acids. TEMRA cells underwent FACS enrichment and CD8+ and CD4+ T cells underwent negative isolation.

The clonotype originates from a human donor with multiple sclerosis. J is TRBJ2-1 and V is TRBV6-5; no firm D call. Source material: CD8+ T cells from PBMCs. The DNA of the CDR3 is TGTGCCAGCAGTTACCGGTCGTACAATGAGCAGTTCTTC. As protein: CASSYRSYNEQFF.